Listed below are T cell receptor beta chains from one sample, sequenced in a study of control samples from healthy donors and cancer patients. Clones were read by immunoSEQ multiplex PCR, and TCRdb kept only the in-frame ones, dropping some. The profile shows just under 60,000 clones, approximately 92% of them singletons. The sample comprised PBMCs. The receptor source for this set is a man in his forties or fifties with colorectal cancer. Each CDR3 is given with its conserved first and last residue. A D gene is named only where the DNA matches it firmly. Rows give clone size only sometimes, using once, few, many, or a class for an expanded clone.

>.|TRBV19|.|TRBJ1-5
CASSLGQLAQHF
TGTGCCAGTAGTCTCGGACAGCTTGCCCAGCATTTT
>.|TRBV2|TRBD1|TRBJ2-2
CASSLRTGNTGELFF
TGTGCCAGCAGCCTCCGGACAGGGAACACCGGGGAGCTGTTTTTT
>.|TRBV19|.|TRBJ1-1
CASTSPGMRNTEAFF
TGTGCCAGTACCTCCCCGGGGATGCGGAACACTGAAGCTTTCTTT
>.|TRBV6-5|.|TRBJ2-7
CATRTRDTYEQYF
TGTGCCACCCGCACCCGGGACACCTACGAGCAGTACTTC
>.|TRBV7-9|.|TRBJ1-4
CASSSGETNEKLFF
TGTGCCAGCAGCTCCGGGGAAACTAATGAAAAACTGTTTTTT
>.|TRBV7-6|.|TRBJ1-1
CASSLNRNTEAFF
TGTGCCAGCAGCTTAAACAGGAACACTGAAGCTTTCTTT
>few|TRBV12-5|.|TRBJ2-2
CASGLARGYPNTGELFF
TGTGCTAGTGGTTTGGCCCGCGGCTACCCGAACACCGGGGAGCTGTTTTTT
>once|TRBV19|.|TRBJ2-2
CASSRTSGQRPNTGELFF
TGTGCCAGTAGTCGGACCTCGGGACAACGACCGAACACCGGGGAGCTGTTTTTT
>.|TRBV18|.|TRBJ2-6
CASSPERSGANVLTF
TGTGCCAGCTCACCGGAAAGGTCTGGGGCCAACGTCCTGACTTTC
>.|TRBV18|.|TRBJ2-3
CASSRGGTDTQYF
TGTGCCAGCTCCCGGGGAGGCACAGATACGCAGTATTTT
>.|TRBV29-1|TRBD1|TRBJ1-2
CSVMDRDYGYTF
TGCAGCGTTATGGACAGGGACTATGGCTACACCTTC
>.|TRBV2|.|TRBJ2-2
CAGRAVTSNTGELFF
TGTGCGGGGAGAGCGGTAACTTCGAACACCGGGGAGCTGTTTTTT
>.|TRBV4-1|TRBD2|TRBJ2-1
CASSFPSGGALNNEQFF
TGCGCCAGCAGCTTCCCTAGCGGGGGGGCGTTGAACAATGAGCAGTTCTTC
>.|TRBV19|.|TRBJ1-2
CASSTPGMENTF
TGTGCCAGTAGTACTCCGGGAATGGAGAACACCTTC
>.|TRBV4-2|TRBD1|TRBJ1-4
CASSQPRQGAGEVGEKLFF
TGTGCCAGCAGCCAACCCAGACAGGGGGCGGGGGAGGTTGGAGAAAAACTGTTTTTT
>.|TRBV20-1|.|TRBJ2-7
CSAPRNYEQYF
TGCAGTGCTCCTAGAAACTACGAGCAGTACTTC
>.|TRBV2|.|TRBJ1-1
CASSASGAMNTEAFF
TGTGCCAGCAGTGCTTCTGGGGCTATGAACACTGAAGCTTTCTTT
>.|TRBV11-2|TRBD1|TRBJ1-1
CASRRSGTGIVSEAFF
TGTGCCAGCAGGCGATCCGGGACAGGGATAGTTAGTGAAGCTTTCTTT
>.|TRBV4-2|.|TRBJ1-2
CASSQTGSKLSYTF
TGTGCCAGCAGCCAAACAGGGAGTAAGCTGAGCTACACCTTC
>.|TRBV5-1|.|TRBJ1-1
CASREGSNTEAFF
TGCGCCAGCAGGGAGGGGTCCAACACTGAAGCTTTCTTT
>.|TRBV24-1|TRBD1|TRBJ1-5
CATSDPGQVNQPQHF
TGTGCCACCAGTGATCCGGGACAGGTAAATCAGCCCCAGCATTTT
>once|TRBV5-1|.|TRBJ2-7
CASSPRTGTQYEQYF
TGCGCCAGCAGCCCCAGAACCGGGACACAATACGAGCAGTACTTC
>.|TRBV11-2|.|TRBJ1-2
CASSYGQYGYTF
TGTGCCAGCAGCTACGGACAGTATGGCTACACCTTC
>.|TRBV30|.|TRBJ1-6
CAWSGEGSSPLHF
TGTGCCTGGAGTGGGGAGGGGAGCTCACCCCTCCACTTT
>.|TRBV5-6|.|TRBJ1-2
CASSLDEKNGVSYGYTF
TGTGCCAGCAGCTTGGATGAGAAGAACGGGGTGAGCTATGGCTACACCTTC
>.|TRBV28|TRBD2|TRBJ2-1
CASSFGTSGRAYNEQFF
TGTGCCAGCAGTTTTGGGACTAGCGGACGTGCATACAATGAGCAGTTCTTC
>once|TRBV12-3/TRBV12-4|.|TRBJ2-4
CASSLGGYIQYF
TGTGCCAGCAGTTTGGGGGGATACATTCAGTACTTC
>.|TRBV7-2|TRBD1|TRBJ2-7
CATSLAPPGQAPYEQYF
TGTGCCACCTCCCTTGCCCCCCCGGGACAGGCTCCCTACGAGCAGTACTTC
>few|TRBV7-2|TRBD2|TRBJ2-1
CASSLGPSGGTNEQFF
TGTGCCAGCAGCTTAGGGCCTAGCGGGGGAACCAATGAGCAGTTCTTC
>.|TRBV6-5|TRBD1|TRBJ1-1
CASRKRIDRETEAFF
TGTGCCAGCCGCAAACGAATAGACAGGGAAACTGAAGCTTTCTTT
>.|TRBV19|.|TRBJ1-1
CASSIVGARNTEAFF
TGTGCCAGTAGTATAGTAGGGGCGCGGAACACTGAAGCTTTCTTT
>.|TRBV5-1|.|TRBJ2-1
CASSSGGYEQFF
TGCGCCAGCAGCTCGGGCGGGTATGAGCAGTTCTTC
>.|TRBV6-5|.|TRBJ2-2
CASRSGGMNTGELFF
TGTGCCAGCAGATCGGGCGGGATGAACACCGGGGAGCTGTTTTTT
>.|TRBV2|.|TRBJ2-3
CASRGLYTDTQYF
TGTGCCAGCAGAGGACTCTACACAGATACGCAGTATTTT
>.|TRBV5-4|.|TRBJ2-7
CASSLGLGGGYEQYF
TGTGCCAGCAGCTTGGGACTTGGGGGCGGCTACGAGCAGTACTTC
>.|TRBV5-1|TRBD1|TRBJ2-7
CASSLAGGLGLF
TGCGCCAGCAGCTTGGCAGGGGGATTGGGCCTCTTC
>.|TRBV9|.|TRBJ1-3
CASSSVPRVQSGNTIYF
TGTGCCAGCAGCTCCGTCCCCAGGGTGCAGTCTGGAAACACCATATATTTT
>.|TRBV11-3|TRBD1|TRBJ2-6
CASSFTGQGAPGANVLTF
TGTGCCAGCAGCTTTACGGGACAGGGGGCGCCTGGGGCCAACGTCCTGACTTTC
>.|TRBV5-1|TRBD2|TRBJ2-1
CASSPRSGGPSNEQFF
TGCGCCAGCAGCCCGAGAAGCGGGGGGCCCTCTAATGAGCAGTTCTTC
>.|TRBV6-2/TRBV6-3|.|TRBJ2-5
CASSYSELATQTQYF
TGTGCCAGCAGTTACTCTGAACTAGCAACACAGACCCAGTACTTC
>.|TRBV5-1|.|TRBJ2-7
CASSSLETGTNYEQYF
TGCGCCAGCAGCTCACTAGAAACCGGGACAAACTACGAGCAGTACTTC
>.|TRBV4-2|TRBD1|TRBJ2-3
CASSQGQGGTDTQYF
TGTGCCAGCAGCCAAGGACAGGGCGGCACAGATACGCAGTATTTT
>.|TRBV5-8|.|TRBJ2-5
CASSFPPGLRGPTQYF
TGTGCCAGCAGCTTCCCCCCGGGTTTGCGGGGACCGACCCAGTACTTC
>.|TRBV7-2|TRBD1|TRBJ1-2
CASSSRTGSYYGYTF
TGTGCCAGCAGCTCTAGGACAGGGAGCTACTATGGCTACACCTTC
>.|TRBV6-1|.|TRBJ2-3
CASSAAFVSRATIADTQYF
TGTGCCAGCAGTGCCGCTTTTGTATCGCGGGCTACTATAGCAGATACGCAGTATTTT